Below are 12 T cell receptor beta chains sequenced from a single sample in a study of Ad26.COV2.S vaccination and SARS-CoV-2 variants. The assay was immunoSEQ multiplex PCR, and TCRdb's table has in-frame clones only and misses some. The table shows approximately 400,000 clones, with around 82% occurring only once. The treatment here: roughly 18 received Ad26.COV2.S at low or high dose, single or two shots; several received placebo; per-sample allocation not given. Each sample was drawn 63 days after the first injection (of vaccine or placebo). The input for sequencing was peripheral blood, taken in a trial of Ad26.COV2.S vaccine versus placebo. The origin of the receptors is a person aged 18-65 years who received the Ad26.COV2.S COVID-19 vaccine or a placebo.

The rearrangement joins TRBV29-1 to TRBJ2-5, with D tentatively TRBD2 (5 bases). The CDR3 length is 10 residues. CDR1 and CDR2 from the germline V gene are SQVTM and ANQGSEA. The ends were cut back, 3 bases at V and 7 bases at J, with 6 bases in the middle. The CDR3 DNA reads TGCAGCGTTGACGAGGGGACCCAGTACTTC. Residues: CSVDEGTQYF.

V usage is TRBV25-1 and J usage is TRBJ2-1; the match to TRBD1 covers 9 bases. CDR1 and CDR2 (germline): MGHDK, SYGVNS. J gave up 7 bases and V 2 bases, and 6 bases lay outside the gene matches. The CDR3 sequence is 15 residues long. The CDR3 DNA reads as TGTGCCAGCAGTGAACCGGGACAGGGACGTAATGAGCAGTTCTTC. Translated: CASSEPGQGRNEQFF.

The rearrangement joins TRBV3-1 (or the pseudogene TRBV3-2) to TRBJ1-2; 8 positions match TRBD1. The CDR3 spans 14 residues. Per the germline V gene, CDR1 is LGHDT and CDR2 is YNNKEL (reference sequence). V trimming: 6 bases; J trimming: 4 bases; junction bases outside the gene matches: 7. CDR3 protein: CASSRGQVAYGYTF. The CDR3, as DNA: TGTGCCAGCAGTCGGGGACAGGTGGCCTATGGCTACACCTTC.

Remarks on this clone: The CDR3 carries no conserved terminal phenylalanine or tryptophan, so it likely arises from a read error. Because the CDR3's place on the DNA is in doubt, the DNA is left out and the CDR3 is given as listed by TCRdb. The chain combines TRBV7-2 with TRBJ1-1; no check of the table's D call, TRBD1, against the DNA was made. The CDR3 comprises 12 residues, both ends counted. Per the germline V gene, CDR1 is SGHTA and CDR2 is FQGNSA. CDR3 sequence: CASRAGTGIPTV.

Only a few counts were recorded for this clone. The chain has TRBV9 and TRBJ1-4; 10 nucleotides match TRBD1. After removal of 4 bases from V and 8 bases from J, the junction contained 11 bases not matched to a gene. The CDR3 has 16 amino acids. The germline CDR1 and CDR2 sequences are SGDLS and YYNGEE. The CDR3 nucleotides are TGTGCCAGCAGCCCGCGGGACAGGGGAATGAGAGAAAAACTGTTTTTT. It yields the protein CASSPRDRGMREKLFF.

This clone was found once. The gene calls are TRBV5-1 and TRBJ2-7; D is ambiguous. Germline V CDR1 and CDR2: SGHRS, YFSETQ. The V end lost 0 bases, the J end lost 2 bases, and 9 bases lay between the germline ends. The length of the CDR3 is 14 residues. The CDR3 sequence: CASSLDRETYEQYF. DNA of the CDR3: TGCGCCAGCAGCTTGGATAGAGAAACCTACGAGCAGTACTTC.

The chain is built from TRBV6-5 and TRBJ1-2, with D perhaps matching TRBD1 (6 bases). Between the trimmed V and J ends, which lost 4 bases and 8 bases, there was a span of 17 bases. The germline V gene encodes CDR1 MNHEY and CDR2 SVGAGI. The CDR3 is 14 residues long. The CDR3 spells CASSSAGGALGYTF. The CDR3 region has the DNA TGTGCCAGCAGTTCGGCCGGGGGCGCGTTGGGCTACACCTTC.

CDR3 loop: CASSLGLAGVNEQFF. As DNA, the CDR3 is TGTGCCAGCAGCTTAGGACTAGCGGGAGTAAATGAGCAGTTCTTC. V usage is TRBV7-7 and J usage is TRBJ2-1; TRBD2 agrees at 12 bases. The CDR3 consists of 15 residues. V lost 1 base, J lost 7 bases, and 2 bases stayed unmatched. Germline V gene lookup returns CDR1 SSHAT and CDR2 FNYEAQ (reference sequence).

V and J are TRBV6-5 and TRBJ1-2, with D tentatively TRBD1 (5 bases). V was pared by 0 bases and J by 6 bases, with 17 bases between. This CDR3 spans 16 amino acids. Germline CDR1 and CDR2: MNHEY and SVGAGI. DNA for the CDR3: TGTGCCAGCAGTTACTCGGGTGGGGCAACCACCCATGGCTACACCTTC. Protein: CASSYSGGATTHGYTF.

This clone was counted a few times. The chain couples TRBV18 to TRBJ2-7, with D possibly matching TRBD2 (5 bases). V lost 3 bases and J lost 3, with 12 bases in between. This CDR3 is 14 amino acids long. Germline CDR1 KGHSH, CDR2 LQKENI. Here the CDR3 reads CASSPSVRGYEQYF. CDR3 bases: TGTGCCAGCTCACCTTCCGTTCGGGGCTACGAGCAGTACTTC.

The genes are TRBV4-1 and TRBJ2-7, with D perhaps given as TRBD1 or TRBD2 (5 bases each). CDR1 and CDR2 from the germline V gene are MGHRA and YSYEKL. V was trimmed by 1 base and J by 3 bases, leaving 13 bases between them. The CDR3 has 15 amino acids. CDR3 sequence (DNA): TGCGCCAGCAGCCAAGTAGGGACCTTGGGCTACGAGCAGTACTTC. Amino acids: CASSQVGTLGYEQYF.

The chain has TRBV2 and TRBJ1-1; D may be TRBD1 (5 bases). The CDR3 sequence is 14 residues long. The germline CDR1 and CDR2 sequences are SNHLY and FYNNEI. V lost 8 bases, J lost 7 bases, and 20 bases lay in between. The CDR3 bases are TGTGCCAGCTGGGGGAGATGGGGGGTAGATGAAGCTTTCTTT. Its protein product is CASWGRWGVDEAFF.